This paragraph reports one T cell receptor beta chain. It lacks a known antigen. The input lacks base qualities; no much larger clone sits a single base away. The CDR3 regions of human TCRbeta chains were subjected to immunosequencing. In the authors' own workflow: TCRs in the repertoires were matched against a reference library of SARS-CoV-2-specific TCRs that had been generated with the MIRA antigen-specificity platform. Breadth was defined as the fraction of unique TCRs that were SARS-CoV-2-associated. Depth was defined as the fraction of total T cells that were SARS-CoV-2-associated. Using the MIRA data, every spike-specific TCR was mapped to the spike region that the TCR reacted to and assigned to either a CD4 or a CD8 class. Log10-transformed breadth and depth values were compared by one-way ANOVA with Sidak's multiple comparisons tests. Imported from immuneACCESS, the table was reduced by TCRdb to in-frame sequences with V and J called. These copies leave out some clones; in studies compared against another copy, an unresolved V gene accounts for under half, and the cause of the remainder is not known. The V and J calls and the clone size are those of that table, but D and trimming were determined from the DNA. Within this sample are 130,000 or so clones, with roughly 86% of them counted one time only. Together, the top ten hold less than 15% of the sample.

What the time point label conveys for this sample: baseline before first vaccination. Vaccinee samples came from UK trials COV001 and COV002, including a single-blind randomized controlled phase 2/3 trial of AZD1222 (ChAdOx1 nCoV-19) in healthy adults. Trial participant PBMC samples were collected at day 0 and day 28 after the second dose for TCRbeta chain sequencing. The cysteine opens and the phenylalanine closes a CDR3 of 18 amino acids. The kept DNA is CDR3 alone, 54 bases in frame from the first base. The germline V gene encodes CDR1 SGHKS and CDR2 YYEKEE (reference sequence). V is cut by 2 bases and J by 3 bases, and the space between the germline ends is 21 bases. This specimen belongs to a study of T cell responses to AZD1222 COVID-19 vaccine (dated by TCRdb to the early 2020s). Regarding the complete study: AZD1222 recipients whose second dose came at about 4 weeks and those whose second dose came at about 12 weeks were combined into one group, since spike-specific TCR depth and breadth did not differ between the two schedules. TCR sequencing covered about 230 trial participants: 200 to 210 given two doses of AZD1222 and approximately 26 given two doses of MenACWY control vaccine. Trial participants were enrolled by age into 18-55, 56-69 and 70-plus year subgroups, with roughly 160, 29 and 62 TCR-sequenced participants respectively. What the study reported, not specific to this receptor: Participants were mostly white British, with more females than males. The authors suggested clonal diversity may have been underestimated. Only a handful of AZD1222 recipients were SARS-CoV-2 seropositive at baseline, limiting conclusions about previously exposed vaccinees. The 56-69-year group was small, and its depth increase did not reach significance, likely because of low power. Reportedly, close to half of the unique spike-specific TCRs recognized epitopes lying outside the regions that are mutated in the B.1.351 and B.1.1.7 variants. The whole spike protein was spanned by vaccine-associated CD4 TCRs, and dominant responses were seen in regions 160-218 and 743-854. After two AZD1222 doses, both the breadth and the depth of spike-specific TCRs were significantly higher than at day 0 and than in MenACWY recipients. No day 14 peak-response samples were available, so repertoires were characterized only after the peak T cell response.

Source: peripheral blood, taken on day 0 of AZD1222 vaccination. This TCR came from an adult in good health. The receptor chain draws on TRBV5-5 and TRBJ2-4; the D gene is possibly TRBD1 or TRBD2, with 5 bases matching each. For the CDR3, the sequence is CASSFQQDSLPGKNIQYF. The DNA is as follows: TGTGCCAGCAGCTTCCAACAGGACTCACTTCCTGGCAAAAACATTCAGTACTTC. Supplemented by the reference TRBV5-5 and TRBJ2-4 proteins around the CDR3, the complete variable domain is DAGVTQSPTHLIKTRGQQVTLRCSPISGHKSVSWYQQVLGQGPQFIFQYYEKEERGRGNFPDRFSARQFPNYSSELNVNALLLGDSALYLCASSFQQDSLPGKNIQYFGAGTRLSVL.